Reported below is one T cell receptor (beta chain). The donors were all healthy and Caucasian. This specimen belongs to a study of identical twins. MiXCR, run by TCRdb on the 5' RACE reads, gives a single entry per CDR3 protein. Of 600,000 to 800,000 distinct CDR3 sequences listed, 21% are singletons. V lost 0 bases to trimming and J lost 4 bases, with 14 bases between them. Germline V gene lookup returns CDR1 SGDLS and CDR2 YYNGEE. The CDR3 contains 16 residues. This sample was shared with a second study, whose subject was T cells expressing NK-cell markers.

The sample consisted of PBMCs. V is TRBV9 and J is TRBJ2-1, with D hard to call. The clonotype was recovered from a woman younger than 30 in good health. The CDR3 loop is CASSVATGLTYNEQFF. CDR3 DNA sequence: TGTGCCAGCAGCGTAGCTACGGGCTTAACGTACAATGAGCAGTTCTTC.